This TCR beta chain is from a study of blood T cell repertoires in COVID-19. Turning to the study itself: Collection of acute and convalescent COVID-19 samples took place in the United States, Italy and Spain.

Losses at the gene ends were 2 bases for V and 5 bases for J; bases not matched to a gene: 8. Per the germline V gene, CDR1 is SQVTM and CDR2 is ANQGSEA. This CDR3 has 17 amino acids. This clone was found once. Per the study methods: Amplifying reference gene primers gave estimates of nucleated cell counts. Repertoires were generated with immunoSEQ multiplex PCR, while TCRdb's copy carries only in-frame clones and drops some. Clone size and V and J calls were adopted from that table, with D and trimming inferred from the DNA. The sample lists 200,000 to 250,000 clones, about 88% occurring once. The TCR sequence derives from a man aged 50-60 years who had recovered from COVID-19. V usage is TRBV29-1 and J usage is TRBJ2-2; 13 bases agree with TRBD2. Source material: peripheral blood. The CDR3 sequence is CSVETRTSGRSTGELFF. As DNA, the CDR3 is TGCAGCGTTGAAACCAGGACTAGCGGGAGAAGTACCGGGGAGCTGTTTTTT.